These 4 T cell receptor beta chains were all obtained from the same sample, sequenced in a study of identical twins. A single record per CDR3 protein comes from TCRdb applying MiXCR to the 5' RACE reads. The sample holds some 730,000 distinct CDR3 sequences; around a sixth are singletons and the top ten take approximately 14%. This sample was also put to use in a study of T cells expressing NK-cell markers.

Sequencing was done on a sample of PBMCs. The receptors originated from a woman aged 18 to 35 in good health.

This clonotype was seen only a few times. The rearrangement joins TRBV5-1 to TRBJ1-1, with no clear D. Per the germline V gene, CDR1 is SGHRS and CDR2 is YFSETQ. The CDR3 has 14 residues. V lost 1 base and J lost 1, with 8 bases in between. CDR3 DNA sequence: TGCGCCAGCAGCTTGATGGTACAGAACACTGAAGCTTTCTTT. Translation: CASSLMVQNTEAFF.

The chain couples TRBV6-5 to TRBJ1-2; 7 bases are shared with TRBD1. V lost 0 bases to trimming and J lost 0 bases; unmatched junction nucleotides: 1. Germline V lookup: CDR1 MNHEY, CDR2 SVGAGI. The CDR3 has 15 amino acids. CDR3 sequence: CASSYSDRPNYGYTF. The DNA for the CDR3 is TGTGCCAGCAGTTACTCGGACAGGCCTAACTATGGCTACACCTTC.

The chain joins TRBV9 to TRBJ2-3, with D perhaps TRBD1 (6 bases). Per the germline V gene, CDR1 is SGDLS and CDR2 is YYNGEE. Trimming took off 4 bases at V and 1 base at J, with 13 bases between the two ends. The CDR3 length is 15 residues. The CDR3 region has the DNA TGTGCCAGCAGCCCGACAGGTGGAGGCACAGATACGCAGTATTTT. It is translated as CASSPTGGGTDTQYF.

This clonotype was observed a few times. This CDR3 reads CSARLTLGDTQYF. In nucleotides, the CDR3 is TGCAGTGCTAGATTGACTCTCGGAGATACGCAGTATTTT. The chain links TRBV20-1 to TRBJ2-3; no clear D. Germline V gene sequence: CDR1 DFQATT, CDR2 SNEGSKA (reference sequence). The V gene lost 2 bases and the J gene lost 5 bases, with 11 bases spanning the gap. The CDR3 extends over 13 amino acids.